This TCR beta chain was retrieved from a study of T cell responses to AZD1222 COVID-19 vaccine. About the research overall: Second-dose schedules of about 4 or about 12 weeks were combined.

Notes on this clone: What it binds is unknown.

Overall study results and limits: Sampling captured repertoires only after the peak T cell response. Spike-spanning, vaccine-associated CD4 TCRs were dominant at 160-218 and 743-854.

The data were produced by immunoSEQ multiplex PCR, yet TCRdb's version contains in-frame clones alone and is incomplete. The sample consists of 90,000 to 130,000 clones, less than 90% of them appearing once. The source of this sequence is an adult in good health. Sequenced here: peripheral blood, sampled on day 0 of AZD1222 vaccination.

In nucleotides, the CDR3 is TGTGCCAGCTCACCGGGACAGGGTAATTACAATGAGCAGTTCTTC. Its translation is CASSPGQGNYNEQFF. The gene calls are TRBV18 and TRBJ2-1; TRBD1 matches at 9 bases. With 3 bases clipped from V and 4 bases from J, the junction kept 4 bases outside the gene matches. Germline values: CDR1 KGHSH, CDR2 LQKENI. The CDR3 has 15 residues.